This T cell receptor beta chain was identified during a study of blood T cell repertoires in COVID-19. J was trimmed by 7 bases and V by 1 base; bases with no gene match: 2. This CDR3 has 15 amino acids. The V gene's germline CDR1 is WNHNN and CDR2 SYGVQD (reference sequence). Each exposed participant met a COVID-19 case in the 2 weeks preceding study entry. Produced via immunoSEQ multiplex PCR; TCRdb's table is partial and in-frame only. The data show 210,000 or so clones, approximately 89% seen once. The rearrangement joins TRBV10-1 to TRBJ2-3; 13 bases agree with TRBD2. The sequence was collected from a woman younger than 45 who had been exposed to COVID-19. Material for sequencing was PBMCs or T cells enriched from blood (not recorded which). CDR3 coding DNA: TGCGCCAGCAGTGAGTTGACTAGCGGGGGGAATACGCAGTATTTT. Amino acid sequence: CASSELTSGGNTQYF.